These T cell receptor beta chains were read from a single sample in a study of blood T cells in healthy people across ages. MiXCR, run by TCRdb on the 5' RACE reads, gives a single entry per CDR3 protein. The table includes 1.5 million to 2 million distinct CDR3 sequences, around 48% detected once. The sequenced sample consisted of blood. The receptors shown here come from a woman aged 40 to 50 in good health. The CDR3 runs from the conserved cysteine through the conserved F or W. The D gene is left open where the match is weak. Not every row has a clone size; where given, it reads once, few, many or a size class.

.	TRBJ2-1	TRBD1	TRBV24-1	TGTGCCACCAGCCCGGGACAGGGGGCCGACAATGAGCAGTTCTTC	CATSPGQGADNEQFF
once	TRBJ2-5	.	TRBV10-1	TGCGCCAGCAGTGAGTTTGCAATAGGGGAGACCCAGTACTTC	CASSEFAIGETQYF
few	TRBJ1-2	.	TRBV29-1	TGCAGCGTTATCTTCCCAGGGGAGTTTTATGGCTACACCTTC	CSVIFPGEFYGYTF
.	TRBJ2-5	TRBD2	TRBV20-1	TGCAGTGCCGAAAAAACAACTAGCGCCGAGACCCAGTACTTC	CSAEKTTSAETQYF
.	TRBJ1-2	.	TRBV4-3	TGCGCCAGCAGCCAAGATCGTCAGGCAGGGGCTAACTATGGCTACACCTTC	CASSQDRQAGANYGYTF
.	TRBJ2-6	.	TRBV7-2	TGTGCCAGCAGCTTTGTATCGCAGGGGTCTGGGGCCAACGTCCTGACTTTC	CASSFVSQGSGANVLTF
.	TRBJ2-5	TRBD2	TRBV20-1	TGCAGTGCCATAGGACTAGCGGGGGCCGGGTACCAAGAGACCCAGTACTTC	CSAIGLAGAGYQETQYF
.	TRBJ2-7	TRBD2	TRBV7-9	TGTGCCAGCAGCTTAGGAAGCGGGGGCCAGTACTTC	CASSLGSGGQYF
few	TRBJ2-7	.	TRBV5-6	TGTGCCAGCAGCTCCGGGTTAGGGGCCTACGAGCAGTACTTC	CASSSGLGAYEQYF
.	TRBJ2-7	.	TRBV4-3	TGCGCCAGCAACCGACAGGTCTACGAGCAGTACTTC	CASNRQVYEQYF
few	TRBJ2-5	.	TRBV13	TGTGCCAGCAGCTTCGCGGAGATCCAAGAGACCCAGTACTTC	CASSFAEIQETQYF
.	TRBJ2-4	TRBD2	TRBV3-1	TGTGCCAGCAGCCAAGGGGGGGTAGGGACTAGTGGAGACATTCAGTACTTC	CASSQGGVGTSGDIQYF
few	TRBJ2-3	.	TRBV10-3	TGTGCCATCAATCGGGACAGCACAGATACGCAGTATTTT	CAINRDSTDTQYF
.	TRBJ2-1	TRBD2	TRBV12-3/TRBV12-4	TGTGCCAGCCAGTCGAGCGGGGGGGTTTATGAGCAGTTCTTC	CASQSSGGVYEQFF
.	TRBJ2-5	.	TRBV12-3/TRBV12-4	TGTGCCAGCACCTCCGGGACGAGCGAGAGAGAGACCCAGTACTTC	CASTSGTSERETQYF
.	TRBJ2-7	.	TRBV6-6	TGTGCCAGCAGACGACTGAGCTCCTACGAGCAGTACTTC	CASRRLSSYEQYF
.	TRBJ2-1	.	TRBV6-1	TGTGCCAGCACGCTAGACTCATACAATGAGCAGTTCTTC	CASTLDSYNEQFF
.	TRBJ2-1	.	TRBV6-5	TGTGCCAGCAGCCACAGGGGGGGCCTAAGGGATGAGCAGTTCTTC	CASSHRGGLRDEQFF
.	TRBJ2-3	TRBD1	TRBV4-1	TGCGCCAGCAGCCATGGGACAGGGGGTTTCCGTGATACGCAGTATTTT	CASSHGTGGFRDTQYF
once	TRBJ2-7	.	TRBV6-1	TGTGCCAGCAGTGAAGAAAGGATTCCTTCCTACGAGCAGTACTTC	CASSEERIPSYEQYF
few	TRBJ2-3	TRBD2	TRBV24-1	TGTGCCACCTCGAGGAGCGGGGAGGATAGTCACGGCACAGATACGCAGTATTTT	CATSRSGEDSHGTDTQYF
few	TRBJ2-5	TRBD2	TRBV20-1	TGCAGTGCTAAAACTAGCGGGGGGAACCAAGAGACCCAGTACTTC	CSAKTSGGNQETQYF
few	TRBJ2-6	.	TRBV28	TGTGCCAGCAGTTTATTTCCTAGGTCTGGGGCCAACGTCCTGACTTTC	CASSLFPRSGANVLTF